This T cell receptor beta chain comes out of a study of T cells in Graves' hyperthyroidism and ophthalmopathy. On the study more broadly: Peripheral blood collection took place at initial diagnosis, before any treatment.

Disease lasting under 3 months, a NOSPECS grade of at least 4, and a Clinical Activity Score of at least 3 were features of the ophthalmopathy patients. The PBMCs were sourced from fresh peripheral blood (approximately 10 ml). With respect to this clonotype: As yet, its antigen is unknown.

TCR beta CDR3 region amplification was performed from RNA transcripts. HTBI primers were the set used in a first-round RT-PCR of the TCR CDR3. TCRdb called the multiplex PCR reads again in MiXCR, with one record for every CDR3 protein. The sample consists of about 600,000 distinct CDR3 sequences, 12% to 15% of them appearing once. In germline, CDR1 is SGHKS, CDR2 YYEKEE (reference sequence). The junction had 7 bases not matched to a gene; V was cut back by 2 bases and J by 2 bases. This CDR3 contains 17 residues. Findings and limits, study-wide: Blood also showed most of the thyroid clonotypes that were expanded above 0.001.

Sequenced material: blood. The receptor was derived from a woman between 18 and 29 years old with Graves' ophthalmopathy. V usage is TRBV5-5 and J usage is TRBJ2-2; 9 bases are a match to TRBD1. In DNA, the CDR3 is TGTGCCAGCAGCTTCCTTCCGGGACAGGGAAACACCGGGGAGCTGTTTTTT. It is translated as CASSFLPGQGNTGELFF.